The TCR beta chain under discussion was sequenced for a study of shared clonotypes between healthy human individuals. Generated by immunoSEQ multiplex PCR, the TCRdb table keeps only in-frame clones and is missing some. Of over 400,000 clones listed, about 96% are singletons. Germline-derived CDR1 and CDR2 are MNHEY and SVGAGI. The CDR3 is 15 amino acids. The J segment lost 3 bases and the V segment lost 10 bases, leaving 13 bases of the junction unmatched. Sequencing input: naive CD4+ T cells sorted from blood. Noted subset: CD45RA+ positively selected. This TCR was recovered from a woman aged 25 to 45 in good health. J is TRBJ2-7 and V is TRBV6-5; 9 bases align to TRBD1. CDR3 sequence (DNA): TGTGCCACTCGTACCTCCGGGACAGGGAACTACGAGCAGTACTTC. Its translation is CATRTSGTGNYEQYF.